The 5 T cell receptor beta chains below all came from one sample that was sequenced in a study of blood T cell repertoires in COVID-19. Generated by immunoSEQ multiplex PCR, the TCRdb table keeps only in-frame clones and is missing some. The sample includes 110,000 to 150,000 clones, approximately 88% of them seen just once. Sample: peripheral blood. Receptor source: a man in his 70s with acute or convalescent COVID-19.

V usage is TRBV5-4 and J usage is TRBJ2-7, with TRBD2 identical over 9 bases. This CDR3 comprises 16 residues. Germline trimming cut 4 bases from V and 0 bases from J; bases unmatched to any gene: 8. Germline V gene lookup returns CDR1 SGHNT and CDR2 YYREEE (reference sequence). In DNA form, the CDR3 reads TGTGCCAGCAGCCTGGCAGCGGGGGGACGCTCCTACGAGCAGTACTTC. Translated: CASSLAAGGRSYEQYF. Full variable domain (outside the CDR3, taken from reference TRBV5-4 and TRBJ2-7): ETGVTQSPTHLIKTRGQQVTLRCSSQSGHNTVSWYQQALGQGPQFIFQYYREEENGRGNFPPRFSGLQFPNYSSELNVNALELDDSALYLCASSLAAGGRSYEQYFGPGTRLTVT.

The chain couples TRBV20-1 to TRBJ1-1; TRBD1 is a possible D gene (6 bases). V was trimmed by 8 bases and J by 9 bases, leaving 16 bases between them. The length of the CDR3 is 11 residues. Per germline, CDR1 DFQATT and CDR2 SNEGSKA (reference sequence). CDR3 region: CSSSWGGQAFF. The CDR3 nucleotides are TGCAGTTCCAGCTGGGGGGGGCAAGCTTTCTTT.

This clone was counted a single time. CDR3 nucleotide sequence: TGTGCCAGCAGTTCCCCCGGGACAGGGAACATTCAGTACTTC. As protein: CASSSPGTGNIQYF. The V and J genes are TRBV6-5 and TRBJ2-4; TRBD1 matches 9 bases. Germline CDR1 is MNHEY and CDR2 is SVGAGI. This CDR3 region has 14 residues. V dropped 4 bases and J dropped 7; count of bases not matched to a gene: 5.

The CDR3 nucleotides read TGTGCCAGCACCACCCGCCGACAGGGGGATCAGCCCCAGCATTTT. Translating it yields CASTTRRQGDQPQHF. This chain joins TRBV6-5 and TRBJ1-5; the match to TRBD1 covers 9 bases. Trimming at V came to 7 bases and at J to 5 bases, leaving 9 bases not matched to a gene. Germline-derived CDR1 and CDR2 are MNHEY and SVGAGI. This CDR3 region has 15 residues.

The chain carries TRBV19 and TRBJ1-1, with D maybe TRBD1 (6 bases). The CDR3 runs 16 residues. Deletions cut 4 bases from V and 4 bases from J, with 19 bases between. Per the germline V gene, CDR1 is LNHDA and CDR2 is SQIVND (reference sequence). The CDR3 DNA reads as TGTGCCAGTAGTAGGGGGGGCAGGAATGGAGGCACTGAAGCTTTCTTT. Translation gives CASSRGGRNGGTEAFF.